These T cell receptor beta chains were read from a single sample in a study of cytomegalovirus exposure and HLA in healthy donors. Only in-frame clones appear in the TCRdb table, and some are missing; sequencing was by immunoSEQ multiplex PCR. The repertoire holds approximately 160,000 clones, about 81% seen once, with about 1.6% in the top ten. Sequencing was carried out using PBMCs. These receptor sequences come from a girl under 18 in good health and CMV-seropositive. Each CDR3 is given with its conserved first and last residue. Each record gives: V gene, J gene, CDR3 protein.

v_call: TRBV27; j_call: TRBJ1-1; cdr3_aa: CASSPMTGGTEAFF
v_call: TRBV5-6; j_call: TRBJ2-6; cdr3_aa: CASSSTLGQPSGANVLTF
v_call: TRBV5-1; j_call: TRBJ1-3; cdr3_aa: CASSLSGGTSGNTIYF
v_call: TRBV30; j_call: TRBJ2-7; cdr3_aa: CAWSISGGALEEQYF
v_call: TRBV27; j_call: TRBJ1-1; cdr3_aa: CASSPLMREGEAFF
v_call: TRBV7-9; j_call: TRBJ2-7; cdr3_aa: CASSSWTGGEQYF
v_call: TRBV2; j_call: TRBJ2-1; cdr3_aa: CASSLDRVDSEQFF
v_call: TRBV27; j_call: TRBJ1-2; cdr3_aa: CASSSRQGGVSGYTF
v_call: TRBV5-1; j_call: TRBJ1-1; cdr3_aa: CASSLDLRDRAAFF
v_call: TRBV4-1; j_call: TRBJ2-2; cdr3_aa: CASSLLRGNTGELFF
v_call: TRBV28; j_call: TRBJ2-5; cdr3_aa: CASTPFLLPPGLATETQYF
v_call: TRBV5-8; j_call: TRBJ2-3; cdr3_aa: CASSLIVRPDTQYF
v_call: TRBV30; j_call: TRBJ2-1; cdr3_aa: CAWSLGPRGMKQFF
v_call: TRBV14; j_call: TRBJ2-2; cdr3_aa: CASSQATTGELFF
v_call: TRBV7-2; j_call: TRBJ2-3; cdr3_aa: CASSAGWRVAGVSDTQYF
v_call: TRBV5-5; j_call: TRBJ2-6; cdr3_aa: CASSFQGISGANVLTF
v_call: TRBV12-5; j_call: TRBJ1-3; cdr3_aa: CASGLARLGGQGSSGNTIYF
v_call: TRBV27; j_call: TRBJ1-4; cdr3_aa: CASSPYRGEKLFF
v_call: TRBV27; j_call: TRBJ2-1; cdr3_aa: CASSLGTSGARNEQFF
v_call: TRBV27; j_call: TRBJ1-1; cdr3_aa: CASSSGAVVTEAFF
v_call: TRBV7-9; j_call: TRBJ2-5; cdr3_aa: CSSSLPIAGGRETQYF
v_call: TRBV15; j_call: TRBJ1-1; cdr3_aa: CATSRDRLRGRTEAFF
v_call: TRBV19; j_call: TRBJ2-2; cdr3_aa: CASRTPNTGELFF
v_call: TRBV5-4; j_call: TRBJ2-7; cdr3_aa: CASSLPGTENYEQYF
v_call: TRBV6-5; j_call: TRBJ1-1; cdr3_aa: CASSYLGPNTEAFF
v_call: TRBV23-1; j_call: TRBJ1-3; cdr3_aa: CASSQSRGATSGNTIYF
v_call: TRBV6-1; j_call: TRBJ2-7; cdr3_aa: CASSGKEAGGRHHEQYF
v_call: TRBV5-6; j_call: TRBJ2-2; cdr3_aa: CASSVDRNTGELFF
v_call: TRBV28; j_call: TRBJ1-5; cdr3_aa: CASRRTGGSNQPQHF
v_call: TRBV6-6; j_call: TRBJ2-1; cdr3_aa: CASGGGAEQFF
v_call: TRBV9; j_call: TRBJ1-1; cdr3_aa: CASSVARDGNFQAFF
v_call: TRBV25-1; j_call: TRBJ1-2; cdr3_aa: CASSEVGSYGYTF
v_call: TRBV2; j_call: TRBJ2-1; cdr3_aa: CASRLAGVVGNEQFF
v_call: TRBV11-2; j_call: TRBJ2-3; cdr3_aa: CASSSSGDTQYF
v_call: TRBV27; j_call: TRBJ2-7; cdr3_aa: CASRRTGGYEQYF
v_call: TRBV5-6; j_call: TRBJ2-5; cdr3_aa: CASSLAGETQYF
v_call: TRBV10-3; j_call: TRBJ1-5; cdr3_aa: CAISEQGGPQPQHF
v_call: TRBV5-1; j_call: TRBJ1-1; cdr3_aa: CASSPNDRGTEAFF
v_call: TRBV10-1; j_call: TRBJ2-5; cdr3_aa: CASSESGTPNWETQYF
v_call: TRBV7-2; j_call: TRBJ1-4; cdr3_aa: CASSLDRAQLFF
v_call: TRBV7-2; j_call: TRBJ2-3; cdr3_aa: CASSPRTSRATDTQYF
v_call: TRBV4-1; j_call: TRBJ1-4; cdr3_aa: CASSQTDRANEKLFF
v_call: TRBV2; j_call: TRBJ2-3; cdr3_aa: CASRAGTWSVDTQYF
v_call: TRBV28; j_call: TRBJ2-3; cdr3_aa: CASSLGGYTDTQYF
v_call: TRBV5-1; j_call: TRBJ1-4; cdr3_aa: CASSFERQGGEKLFF
v_call: TRBV5-1; j_call: TRBJ2-7; cdr3_aa: CASSPPLAAYEQYF
v_call: TRBV2; j_call: TRBJ1-4; cdr3_aa: CASSAQGGFGSEKLFF
v_call: TRBV19; j_call: TRBJ1-3; cdr3_aa: CASSIRGNTIYF
v_call: TRBV27; j_call: TRBJ2-3; cdr3_aa: CASSFRDTQYF
v_call: TRBV4-2; j_call: TRBJ1-1; cdr3_aa: CASSQATDIGMVTEAFF
v_call: TRBV2; j_call: TRBJ1-4; cdr3_aa: CASRLSGEEGTFNEKLFF
v_call: TRBV28; j_call: TRBJ2-5; cdr3_aa: CASSLEPLGQGVGETQYF
v_call: TRBV4-3; j_call: TRBJ1-4; cdr3_aa: CASSPGTGVSEKLFF
v_call: TRBV5-4; j_call: TRBJ1-2; cdr3_aa: CASSGTGGNYGYTF
v_call: TRBV13; j_call: TRBJ2-7; cdr3_aa: CASSSQTATSAYEQYF
v_call: TRBV19; j_call: TRBJ1-2; cdr3_aa: CASTDTGETYGYTF
v_call: TRBV7-2; j_call: TRBJ2-3; cdr3_aa: CASSLALVTDTQYF